The entry that follows covers one T cell receptor beta chain sequence. Its antigen is still unknown. This was the immunoSEQ version 4 assay in survey mode. The assay was immunoSEQ multiplex PCR, and TCRdb's table has in-frame clones only and misses some. This sample yields 25,000 to 35,000 clones, of which roughly 80% are seen a single time; about 0.83% belongs to the top ten. This sample is drawn from a study of persistence of HIV-infected CD4 T cells. The germline V and J ends were trimmed by 6 bases and 0 bases, with 12 bases remaining between them. The CDR3 loop spans 15 amino acids. The germline V gene encodes CDR1 SGHDN and CDR2 FVKESK. The stimulus was lysate of CMV-infected fibroblasts, 9 to 10 ug/mL. CD40L-negative CD69-negative CD45RO-high memory CD4+ T cells were sorted as populations depleted of antigen-responding cells.

The sequence was collected from an adult man with HIV who was CMV-seropositive. The V and J genes are TRBV14 and TRBJ1-3; D is perhaps TRBD1 (5 bases). Source: CD4+ T cells sorted from PBMCs after roughly 17-hour stimulation, taken from a patient who received antiretroviral therapy. CDR3 residues: CASSPGRLSGNTIYF. CDR3 bases: TGTGCCAGCAGTCCGGGACGGCTCTCTGGAAACACCATATATTTT.